The present T cell receptor beta chain was sequenced within a study of OX40 agonist ivuxolimab in advanced cancers. Study findings and constraints: Compared with CD4+, CD8+ T cells on average had more expanded clones. The antigens recognized by the expanded peripheral T cells, that is their antigen specificity, were not determined.

The assay was immunoSEQ multiplex PCR, and TCRdb's table has in-frame clones only and misses some. The data show fewer than 95,000 clones, about 90% seen once. The V end was cut by 5 bases, the J end by 0 bases, with 23 bases between. CDR1 is SQVTM and CDR2 is ANQGSEA in the germline V gene. The CDR3 has 18 residues. About this clone: The antigen is undetermined.

The source material was CD4+ or CD8+ T cells sorted from blood, sampled in a trial of the OX40 agonist ivuxolimab. The gene calls are TRBV29-1 and TRBJ2-1; tentatively, D is TRBD1 or TRBD2 (5 bases each). This clonotype originated in an adult with an advanced solid tumor such as melanoma, head and neck, liver or kidney cancer. DNA for the CDR3: TGCAGCGTTATCAATGCCTTCGGGACGGTCCGCTCCTACAATGAGCAGTTCTTC. It encodes CSVINAFGTVRSYNEQFF.